Shown below are 32 T cell receptor beta chains from a single sample sequenced in a study of regulatory T cells in long-lasting Graves disease. TCR beta libraries were built with iRepertoire HTBI primers and Arm-PCR of CDR3 regions. TCRdb ran MiXCR on the multiplex PCR reads and lists one entry per CDR3 protein. The data show fewer than 400,000 distinct CDR3 sequences, less than 25% seen once. The time point was: persistent/refractory GD, antithyroid drugs over 5 years with positive TRAb. The TCR library was made from RNA extracted from PBMCs. Sequencing used peripheral blood mononuclear cells (PBMCs), obtained when the disease was refractory, from a patient treated with antithyroid drugs. The receptors here all came from a female donor with Graves disease.

The chain recombines TRBV4-3 with TRBJ1-4, with TRBD1 as a possible D gene (6 bases). The CDR3 has 16 residues. The V end was cut by 0 bases, the J end by 8 bases, with 16 bases between. Germline-derived CDR1 and CDR2 are LGHNA and YSLEER. The chain's CDR3 is CASSQDPGDTHEKLFF. The CDR3 DNA follows: TGCGCCAGCAGCCAAGATCCAGGGGATACCCACGAAAAACTGTTTTTT.

The sample holds many counts of this clonotype. This chain uses TRBV6-1 with TRBJ1-5; 8 bases align to TRBD1. Germline assignment: CDR1 MNHNS and CDR2 SASEGT. The CDR3 spans 15 residues. The V and J ends lost 0 bases and 6 bases, in that order; junction bases with no gene match: 4. As DNA, the CDR3 is TGTGCCAGCAGTGAAGCGGGAGACAGGGGTCAGCCCCAGCATTTT. Translation gives CASSEAGDRGQPQHF.

The chain links TRBV7-3 to TRBJ2-1, with TRBD2 identical over 8 bases. The CDR3 totals 15 residues. After removal of 1 base from V and 7 bases from J, the junction contained 6 bases not matched to a gene. Germline CDR1 reads SGHTA; CDR2 reads FQGTGA. The DNA of the CDR3 is TGTGCCAGCAGCTTAAGGGCGGGGGGAAGGAATGAGCAGTTCTTC. Its protein is CASSLRAGGRNEQFF.

The chain combines TRBV5-1 with TRBJ2-3; D unresolved. Per germline, CDR1 SGHRS and CDR2 YFSETQ. The CDR3 extends over 14 amino acids. Trimming shortened V by 0 bases and J by 2 bases, and 7 bases separated the two germline ends. CDR3: CASSLDRHTDTQYF. The CDR3 region has the DNA TGCGCCAGCAGCTTGGACAGACACACAGATACGCAGTATTTT.

The table lists this clonotype with many counts. V usage is TRBV28 and J usage is TRBJ1-1; possible D gene TRBD1, 6 bases. The CDR3 runs 19 residues. Germline V gene sequence: CDR1 MDHEN, CDR2 SYDVKM. Trimming took 3 bases from V and 0 from J, leaving 23 bases between them. The CDR3 loop is CASSLGGWGAIVMNTEAFF. The CDR3 nucleotides are TGTGCCAGCAGTTTGGGGGGTTGGGGGGCCATCGTTATGAACACTGAAGCTTTCTTT. Together with reference TRBV28 and TRBJ1-1, the CDR3 gives the full variable domain: DVKVTQSSRYLVKRTGEKVFLECVQDMDHENMFWYRQDPGLGLRLIYFSYDVKMKEKGDIPEGYSVSREKKERFSLILESASTNQTSMYLCASSLGGWGAIVMNTEAFFGQGTRLTVV.

Points on this clonotype: One junction end does not reproduce the germline sequence, and a read error may be involved. V is TRBV20-1 and J is TRBJ2-7, with D unresolved. CDR1 and CDR2 from the germline V gene are DFQATT and SNEGSKA (reference sequence). This CDR3 contains 12 residues. The CDR3 region has the DNA TGCAGTGCTAGAGATCTCCCCTACGGGCAGTACTTC. Translation: CSARDLPYGQYF.

This clonotype was picked up many times. The rearrangement links TRBV7-2 to TRBJ1-6; a weak D match, TRBD1 (5 bases). V was clipped by 5 bases and J by 6 bases, with 14 bases between them. This CDR3 is 15 amino acids long. CDR1 and CDR2 (germline): SGHTA, FQGNSA. CDR3 bases: TGTGCCAGCAGCCCAGGGACCGATGCTAATTCACCCCTCCACTTT. It is translated as CASSPGTDANSPLHF.

This sequence joins TRBV20-1 and TRBJ2-1; TRBD1 aligns across 9 bases. This CDR3 is 14 amino acids long. V lost 5 bases, J lost 8 bases, and 10 bases stayed unmatched. Germline CDR1 reads DFQATT; CDR2 reads SNEGSKA (reference sequence). CDR3 protein: CSAVPGQGPDEQFF. The CDR3 DNA reads TGCAGTGCTGTTCCGGGACAGGGTCCCGATGAGCAGTTCTTC.

The sample holds many counts of this clonotype. This chain uses TRBV6-5 with TRBJ2-5; 7 bases are shared with TRBD2. The germline V gene has CDR1 MNHEY and CDR2 SVGAGI. With V trimmed by 0 bases and J by 5 bases, 9 bases remained unmatched. The CDR3 spans 16 residues. The CDR3 protein is CASSYSAAGAGETQYF. CDR3 coding DNA: TGTGCCAGCAGTTACTCGGCGGCGGGAGCGGGGGAGACCCAGTACTTC.

With regard to this clonotype: This may arise from a read error, as a much more abundant clone is one base away. The gene calls are TRBV20-1 and TRBJ1-1, with TRBD1 matching 9 bases. Trimming at V came to 8 bases and at J to 9 bases, leaving 10 bases not matched to a gene. This CDR3 has 12 residues. CDR1 and CDR2 (germline): DFQATT, SNEGSKA (reference sequence). This chain's CDR3 is CSYDRGETKAFF. CDR3 DNA: TGCAGTTACGACAGGGGGGAAACTAAAGCTTTCTTT.

Details on this clonotype: A much larger clone lies a single base off, so this may be a read error. This sequence joins TRBV7-9 and TRBJ2-5; D remains unclear. Germline CDR1 reads SEHNR; CDR2 reads FQNEAQ (reference sequence). This CDR3 is built from 13 residues. The CDR3 reads CASSFEYTKTRYF. CDR3 in DNA: TGTGCCAGCAGCTTTGAGTACACAAAGACCCGGTACTTC.

The rearrangement links TRBV7-9 to TRBJ2-7; D is ambiguous. Deletions cut 8 bases from V and 6 bases from J, with 14 bases between. CDR1 is SEHNR, CDR2 FQNEAQ, per germline (reference sequence). This CDR3 contains 12 residues. CDR3 nucleotides: TGTGCCAGCCGAAATAGTCAGTCCGAGCAGTACTTC. Translation: CASRNSQSEQYF.

This sequence joins TRBV6-1 and TRBJ2-5; D is uncertain. CDR1 MNHNS and CDR2 SASEGT come from the germline V gene. The V gene lost 6 bases and the J gene lost 4 bases, with 12 bases spanning the gap. The CDR3 is 13 amino acids. This chain's CDR3 is CASSPAWGETQYF. The CDR3 DNA is TGTGCCAGCAGCCCCGCCTGGGGAGAGACCCAGTACTTC.

This clonotype has only one observation. A much larger clone is a single base away; this may be a read error. This chain uses TRBV2 with TRBJ1-2; D is undetermined. The CDR3 is 11 amino acids. CDR1 is SNHLY and CDR2 is FYNNEI in the germline V gene. V lost 8 bases to trimming and J lost 10 bases, with 14 bases between them. This CDR3 reads CASSFDYDYTF. The CDR3, as DNA: TGTGCCAGCTCGTTCGATTACGACTACACCTTC. Based on the CDR3 plus reference TRBV2 and TRBJ1-2, the full variable domain is EPEVTQTPSHQVTQMGQEVILRCVPISNHLYFYWYRQILGQKVEFLVSFYNNEISEKSEIFDDQFSVERPDGSNFTLKIRSTKLEDSAMYFCASSFDYDYTFGSGTRLTVV.

This clonotype was detected many times. The chain couples TRBV6-1 to TRBJ1-6, with D maybe TRBD1 (6 bases). The V end lost 6 bases, the J end lost 6 bases, and 15 bases lay between the germline ends. Germline CDR1 reads MNHNS; CDR2 reads SASEGT. CDR3 size: 15 residues. CDR3 loop: CASRASGQTNSPLHF. CDR3 DNA sequence: TGTGCCAGCAGGGCCTCGGGACAAACTAATTCACCCCTCCACTTT.

This clonotype was counted at least ten times. The chain employs TRBV20-1 and TRBJ2-4; D may correspond to TRBD1 or TRBD2 (5 bases each). Per germline, CDR1 DFQATT and CDR2 SNEGSKA (reference sequence). Trimming pared 0 bases from V and 8 bases from J, leaving 11 bases between. CDR3 length: 13 residues. The CDR3 reads CSARDRVGDIQYF. In DNA form, the CDR3 reads TGCAGTGCTAGAGATCGAGTGGGGGACATTCAGTACTTC.

This chain connects TRBV19 to TRBJ1-2, with TRBD1 as a possible D gene (6 bases). The CDR3 length is 15 residues. Trimming removed 3 bases from V and 4 bases from J, with 15 bases in between. Germline V CDR1 and CDR2: LNHDA, SQIVND (reference sequence). Written as DNA, the CDR3 is TGTGCCAGTAGTATTCGTCGCCCAGGGGCCTATGGCTACACCTTC. Its protein product is CASSIRRPGAYGYTF.

In its sample, this clonotype was seen many times. The chain combines TRBV30 with TRBJ1-4; TRBD1 might be the D (5 bases). Germline loops: CDR1 GTSNPN, CDR2 SVGIG (reference sequence). The CDR3 is 13 residues long. With 7 bases removed from V and 7 bases from J, the gap between germline ends came to 16 bases. Here the CDR3 DNA reads TGTGCCTCAGCATGGGGACGTGGTGAAAAACTGTTTTTT. Translating it yields CASAWGRGEKLFF.

In this sample, this clonotype turned up a few times. The J gene is TRBJ2-2, the V gene TRBV15; 9 bases are shared with TRBD1. The CDR3 has 16 amino acids. Trimming took 2 bases from V and 6 from J; bases not matched to a gene: 7. CDR1 is LNHNV, CDR2 YYDKDF, per germline (reference sequence). CDR3 sequence (DNA): TGTGCCACCAGCAGATTAGACAGGGGGAGAGCCGGGGAGCTGTTTTTT. Protein sequence: CATSRLDRGRAGELFF.

This clonotype was seen at least ten times. The J gene is TRBJ1-1, the V gene TRBV2; D is possibly TRBD1 (5 bases). CDR1 is SNHLY, CDR2 FYNNEI, per germline. V lost 7 bases and J 0 bases, leaving 18 bases between the germline ends. This CDR3 is built from 16 residues. The CDR3 sequence: CASMRLAWGMNTEAFF. CDR3 bases: TGTGCCAGCATGAGGTTAGCCTGGGGGATGAACACTGAAGCTTTCTTT.

This clonotype has a count of ten or more. The chain links TRBV3-1 to TRBJ1-1, with unresolved D. The length of the CDR3 is 12 residues. Germline V gene lookup returns CDR1 LGHDT and CDR2 YNNKEL (reference sequence). V lost 1 base to trimming and J lost 3 bases, with 3 bases between them. For the CDR3, the DNA is TGTGCCAGCAGCCAAGTGTACACTGAAGCTTTCTTT. Amino acids: CASSQVYTEAFF.

This chain's CDR3 is CASSQAPGQGAETQYF. The CDR3 DNA sequence: TGCGCCAGCAGCCAAGCCCCAGGACAGGGGGCAGAGACCCAGTACTTC. The chain carries TRBV4-3 and TRBJ2-5; 11 bases fit TRBD1. This CDR3 spans 16 amino acids. The germline V gene encodes CDR1 LGHNA and CDR2 YSLEER. Trimming at V came to 1 base and at J to 4 bases, leaving 5 bases not matched to a gene.

V usage is TRBV5-5 and J usage is TRBJ1-2; D is undetermined. Germline lookup yields CDR1 SGHKS and CDR2 YYEKEE (reference sequence). The ends were cut back, 4 bases at V and 3 bases at J, with 25 bases in the middle. The CDR3 has 18 amino acids. As DNA, the CDR3 is TGTGCCAGCAGCCGCAAAGGCCCCCTTCATGAGGCGGACTATGGCTACACCTTC. It encodes CASSRKGPLHEADYGYTF. Full variable domain (remainder filled in from reference TRBV5-5 and TRBJ1-2): DAGVTQSPTHLIKTRGQQVTLRCSPISGHKSVSWYQQVLGQGPQFIFQYYEKEERGRGNFPDRFSARQFPNYSSELNVNALLLGDSALYLCASSRKGPLHEADYGYTFGSGTRLTVV.

V and J are TRBV2 and TRBJ2-5; D remains unclear. The DNA end is a closer match to TRBJ2-1, so the J assignment may be wrong. The CDR3 runs to 14 residues. Germline loops: CDR1 SNHLY, CDR2 FYNNEI. The CDR3 region is CASSEAPWTDQQFF. The CDR3 DNA sequence: TGTGCCAGCAGTGAAGCCCCCTGGACGGACCAGCAGTTCTTC.

This clonotype was seen at least ten times. This chain uses TRBV28 with TRBJ2-5; TRBD1 agrees at 7 bases. Germline lookup yields CDR1 MDHEN and CDR2 SYDVKM. J lost 1 base, V lost 7 bases, and 6 bases had no gene match. The CDR3 loop spans 14 amino acids. Here the CDR3 DNA reads TGTGCCAGCACCCCGGGGACAGTCCAAGAGACCCAGTACTTC. It is translated as CASTPGTVQETQYF.

This clonotype was counted between two and nine times. A much more abundant neighbour one base away suggests this may be a read error. The rearrangement uses TRBV2 and TRBJ1-6, with unresolved D. CDR1 is SNHLY, CDR2 FYNNEI, per germline. CDR3 size: 16 residues. V lost 1 base to trimming and J lost 4 bases, with 11 bases between them. CDR3 DNA sequence: TGTGCCAGCAGTGAAGACTTGGGCAGATATAATTCACCCCTCCACTTT. Amino acids: CASSEDLGRYNSPLHF.

The chain carries TRBV11-2 and TRBJ2-1; D not certain. Per germline, CDR1 SGHAT and CDR2 FQNNGV. V was trimmed by 1 base and J by 1 base, leaving 11 bases between them. The CDR3 is made up of 16 amino acids. The CDR3 loop reads CASSLVQLFSYNEQFF. The DNA for the CDR3 is TGTGCCAGCAGCTTAGTGCAGTTGTTTTCCTACAATGAGCAGTTCTTC.

The chain uses TRBV10-3 and TRBJ1-4; TRBD1 matches 8 bases. Trimming removed 0 bases from V and 14 bases from J; junction bases left unmatched: 5. Germline CDR1 and CDR2: ENHRY and SYGVKD. The CDR3 consists of 13 residues. The CDR3 DNA reads TGTGCCATCAGTGAGTCGGGACAGGACTCGCTGTTTTTT. This codes for CAISESGQDSLFF.

Ten or more counts support this clonotype. J is TRBJ2-7 and V is TRBV28, with TRBD1 matching 7 bases. The CDR3 totals 12 residues. V trimming: 5 bases; J trimming: 5 bases; junction bases outside the gene matches: 3. The germline V gene encodes CDR1 MDHEN and CDR2 SYDVKM. CDR3 sequence: CASSDRDHEQYF. CDR3 nucleotide sequence: TGTGCCAGCAGTGACAGGGACCACGAGCAGTACTTC.

This clonotype was observed at least ten times. CDR3 sequence (DNA): TGTGCCAGCAGTGAAGGGGTCGCGGGCTATGGCTACACCTTC. This translates into CASSEGVAGYGYTF. This chain connects TRBV2 to TRBJ1-2; D gene uncertain. The CDR3 runs 14 residues. From germline, CDR1 is SNHLY and CDR2 FYNNEI. Trimming took 1 base from V and 4 from J, leaving 10 bases between them.

This clonotype was found a few times. This sequence joins TRBV25-1 and TRBJ2-7, with D perhaps matching TRBD1 (5 bases). Trimming stripped 3 bases from V and 3 bases from J, with 15 bases between. This CDR3 has 15 residues. Germline CDR1 is MGHDK and CDR2 is SYGVNS. CDR3 region: CASSDVGGAVYEQYF. CDR3 in DNA: TGTGCCAGCAGTGATGTTGGTGGGGCGGTCTACGAGCAGTACTTC.

A few counts support this clonotype. At one end the junction does not follow the germline gene, possibly because of a read error. This rearrangement joins TRBV11-2 to TRBJ2-7, with 10 bases aligning to TRBD1. Germline-derived CDR1 and CDR2 are SGHAT and FQNNGV. The CDR3 sequence is 15 residues long. CDR3 amino acids: CASSQPGQGPYEQYF. In nucleotides, the CDR3 is TGCGCCAGCAGCCAACCGGGACAGGGGCCCTACGAGCAGTACTTC.